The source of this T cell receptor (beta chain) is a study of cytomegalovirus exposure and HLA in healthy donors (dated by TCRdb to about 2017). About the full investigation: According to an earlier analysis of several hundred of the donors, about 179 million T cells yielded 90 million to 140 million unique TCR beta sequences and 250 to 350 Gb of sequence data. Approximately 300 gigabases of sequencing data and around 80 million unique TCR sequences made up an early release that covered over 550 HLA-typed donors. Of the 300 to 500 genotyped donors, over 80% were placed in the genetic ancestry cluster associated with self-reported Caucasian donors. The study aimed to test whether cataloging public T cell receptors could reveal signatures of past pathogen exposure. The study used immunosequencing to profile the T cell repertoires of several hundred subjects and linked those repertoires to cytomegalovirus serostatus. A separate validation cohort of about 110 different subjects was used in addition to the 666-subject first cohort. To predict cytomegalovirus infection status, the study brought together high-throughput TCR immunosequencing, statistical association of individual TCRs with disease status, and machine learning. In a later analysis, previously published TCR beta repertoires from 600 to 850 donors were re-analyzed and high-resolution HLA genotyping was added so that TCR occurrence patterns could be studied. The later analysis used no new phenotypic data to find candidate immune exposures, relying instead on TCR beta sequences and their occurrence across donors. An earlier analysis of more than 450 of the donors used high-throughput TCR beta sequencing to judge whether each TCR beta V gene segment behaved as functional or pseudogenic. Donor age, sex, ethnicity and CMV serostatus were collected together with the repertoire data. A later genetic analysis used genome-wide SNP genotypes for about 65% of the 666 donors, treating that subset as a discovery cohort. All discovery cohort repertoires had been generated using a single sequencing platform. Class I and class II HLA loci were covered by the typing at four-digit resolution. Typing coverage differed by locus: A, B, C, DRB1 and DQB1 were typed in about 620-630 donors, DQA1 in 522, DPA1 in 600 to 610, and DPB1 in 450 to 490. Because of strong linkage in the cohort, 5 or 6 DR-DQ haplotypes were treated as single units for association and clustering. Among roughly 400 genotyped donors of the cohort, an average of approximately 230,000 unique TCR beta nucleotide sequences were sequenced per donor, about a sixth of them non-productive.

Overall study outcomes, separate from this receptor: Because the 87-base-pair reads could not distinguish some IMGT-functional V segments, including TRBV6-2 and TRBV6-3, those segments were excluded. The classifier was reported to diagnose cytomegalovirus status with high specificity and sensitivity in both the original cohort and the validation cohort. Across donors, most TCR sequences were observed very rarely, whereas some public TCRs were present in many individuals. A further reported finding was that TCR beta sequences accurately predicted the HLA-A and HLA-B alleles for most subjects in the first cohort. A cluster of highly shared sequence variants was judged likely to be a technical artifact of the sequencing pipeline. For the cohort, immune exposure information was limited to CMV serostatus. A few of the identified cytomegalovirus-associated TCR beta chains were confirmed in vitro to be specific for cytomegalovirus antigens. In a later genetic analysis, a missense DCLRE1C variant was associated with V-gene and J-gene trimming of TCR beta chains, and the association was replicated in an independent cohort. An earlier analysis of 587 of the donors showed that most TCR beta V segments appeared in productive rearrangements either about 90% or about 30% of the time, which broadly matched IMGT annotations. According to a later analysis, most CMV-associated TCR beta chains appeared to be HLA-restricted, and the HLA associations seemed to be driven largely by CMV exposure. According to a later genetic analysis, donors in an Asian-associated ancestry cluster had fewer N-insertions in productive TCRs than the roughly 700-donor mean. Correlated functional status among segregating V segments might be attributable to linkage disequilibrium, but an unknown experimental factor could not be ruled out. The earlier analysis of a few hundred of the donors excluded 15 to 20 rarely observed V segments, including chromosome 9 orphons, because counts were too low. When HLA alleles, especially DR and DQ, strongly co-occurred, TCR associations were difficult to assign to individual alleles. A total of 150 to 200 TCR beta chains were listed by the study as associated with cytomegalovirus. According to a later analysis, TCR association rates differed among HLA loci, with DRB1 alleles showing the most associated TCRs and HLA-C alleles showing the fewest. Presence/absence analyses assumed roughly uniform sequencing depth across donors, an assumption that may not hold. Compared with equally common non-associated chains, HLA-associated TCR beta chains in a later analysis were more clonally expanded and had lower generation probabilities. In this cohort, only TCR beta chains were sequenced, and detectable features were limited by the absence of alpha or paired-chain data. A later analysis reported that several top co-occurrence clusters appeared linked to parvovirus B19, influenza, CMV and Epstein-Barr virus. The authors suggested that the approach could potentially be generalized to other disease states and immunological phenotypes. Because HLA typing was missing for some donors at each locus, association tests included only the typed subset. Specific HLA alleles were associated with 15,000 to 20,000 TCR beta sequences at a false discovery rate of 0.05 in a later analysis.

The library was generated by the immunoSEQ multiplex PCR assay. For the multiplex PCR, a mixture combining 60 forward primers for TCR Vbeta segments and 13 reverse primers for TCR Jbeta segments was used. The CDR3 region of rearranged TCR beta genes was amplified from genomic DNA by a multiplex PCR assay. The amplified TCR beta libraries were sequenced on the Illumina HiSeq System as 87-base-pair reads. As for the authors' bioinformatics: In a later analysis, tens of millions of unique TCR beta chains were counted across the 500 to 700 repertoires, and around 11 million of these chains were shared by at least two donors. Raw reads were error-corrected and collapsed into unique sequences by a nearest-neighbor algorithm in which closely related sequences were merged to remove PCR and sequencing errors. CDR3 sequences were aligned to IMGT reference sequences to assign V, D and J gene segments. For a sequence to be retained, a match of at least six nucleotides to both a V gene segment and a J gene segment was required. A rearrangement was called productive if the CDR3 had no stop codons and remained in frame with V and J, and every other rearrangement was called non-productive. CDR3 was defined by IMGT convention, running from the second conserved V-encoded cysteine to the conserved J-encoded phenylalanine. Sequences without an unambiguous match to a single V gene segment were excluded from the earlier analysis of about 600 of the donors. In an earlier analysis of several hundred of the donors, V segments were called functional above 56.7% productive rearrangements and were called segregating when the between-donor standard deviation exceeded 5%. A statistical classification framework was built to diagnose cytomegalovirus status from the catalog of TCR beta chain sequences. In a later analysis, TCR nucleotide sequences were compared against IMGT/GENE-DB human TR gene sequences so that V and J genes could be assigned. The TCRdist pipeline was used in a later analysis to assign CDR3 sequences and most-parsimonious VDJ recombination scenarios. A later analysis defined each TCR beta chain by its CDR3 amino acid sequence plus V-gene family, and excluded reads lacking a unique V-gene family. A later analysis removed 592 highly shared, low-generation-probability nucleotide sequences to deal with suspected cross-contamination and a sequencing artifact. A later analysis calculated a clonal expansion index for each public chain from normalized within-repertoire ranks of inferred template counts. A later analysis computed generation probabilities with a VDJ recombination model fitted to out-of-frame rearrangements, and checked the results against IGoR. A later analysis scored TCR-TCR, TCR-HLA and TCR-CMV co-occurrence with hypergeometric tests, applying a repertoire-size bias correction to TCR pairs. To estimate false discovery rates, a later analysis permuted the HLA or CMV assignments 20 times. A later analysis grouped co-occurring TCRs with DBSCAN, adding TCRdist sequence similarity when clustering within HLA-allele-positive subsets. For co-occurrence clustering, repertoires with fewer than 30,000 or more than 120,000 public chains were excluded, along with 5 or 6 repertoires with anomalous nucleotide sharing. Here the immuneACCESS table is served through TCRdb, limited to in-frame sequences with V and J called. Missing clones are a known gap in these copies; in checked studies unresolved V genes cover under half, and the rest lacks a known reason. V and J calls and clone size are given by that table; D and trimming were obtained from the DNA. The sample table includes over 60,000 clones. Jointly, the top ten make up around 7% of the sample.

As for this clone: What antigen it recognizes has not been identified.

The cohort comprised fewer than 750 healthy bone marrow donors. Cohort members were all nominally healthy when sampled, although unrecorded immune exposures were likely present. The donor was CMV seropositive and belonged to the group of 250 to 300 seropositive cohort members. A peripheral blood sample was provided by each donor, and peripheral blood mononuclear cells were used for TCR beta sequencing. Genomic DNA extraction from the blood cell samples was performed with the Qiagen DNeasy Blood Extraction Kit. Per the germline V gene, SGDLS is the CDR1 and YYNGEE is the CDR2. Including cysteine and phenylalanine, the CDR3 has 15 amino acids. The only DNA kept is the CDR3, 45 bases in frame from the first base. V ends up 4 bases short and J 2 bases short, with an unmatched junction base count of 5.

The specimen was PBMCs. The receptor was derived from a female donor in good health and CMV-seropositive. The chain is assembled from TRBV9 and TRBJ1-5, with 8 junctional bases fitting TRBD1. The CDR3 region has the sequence CASSFGQGGNQPQHF. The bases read TGTGCCAGCAGCTTCGGACAGGGCGGCAATCAGCCCCAGCATTTT.